Below are 17 T cell receptor beta chains sequenced from a single sample in a study of blood T cell repertoires in COVID-19. Produced via immunoSEQ multiplex PCR; TCRdb's table is partial and in-frame only. The top ten hold 4.5% to 5% of the sample, which has about 110,000 clones, roughly 90% seen once. The sequenced sample was peripheral blood. All receptors come from a man aged 35 to 55 with active or convalescent COVID-19.

The chain recombines TRBV4-3 with TRBJ1-1; D ambiguous. The germline V gene has CDR1 LGHNA and CDR2 YSLEER. Trimming removed 1 base at V and 4 bases at J, with 10 bases between. CDR3 length: 14 amino acids. CDR3 bases: TGCGCCAGCAGCCAAGGTGTCACGGGCACTGAAGCTTTCTTT. This encodes CASSQGVTGTEAFF.

A single count supports this clone. The CDR3 DNA sequence: TGTGCCAGCAGCTTGGAGACAGGAATAGGAGGCTACACCTTC. Translation: CASSLETGIGGYTF. This chain connects TRBV7-3 to TRBJ1-2; TRBD1 might be the D (6 bases). The CDR3 totals 14 residues. Germline CDR1 SGHTA, CDR2 FQGTGA. With 3 bases removed from V and 8 bases from J, the gap between germline ends came to 16 bases.

The chain recombines TRBV7-9 with TRBJ2-7, with D perhaps TRBD2 (5 bases). V gave up 2 bases and J gave up 7 bases, with 12 bases separating them. In germline, CDR1 is SEHNR, CDR2 FQNEAQ (reference sequence). The length of the CDR3 is 13 residues. The CDR3 bases are TGTGCCAGCAGCTTATTCGAGGGAATGGAGCAGTACTTC. Its translation is CASSLFEGMEQYF.

V gene TRBV10-3 combines with J gene TRBJ1-2, with 7 bases identical to TRBD1. V shed 6 bases, J shed 7 bases, and the junction held 5 bases outside the gene matches. This CDR3 comprises 12 residues. Germline assignment: CDR1 ENHRY and CDR2 SYGVKD. The CDR3: CAISQTGTGYTF. In DNA, the CDR3 is TGTGCCATCAGCCAGACAGGGACTGGCTACACCTTC.

This clone was found once. V gene TRBV28 combines with J gene TRBJ2-1; 9 bases fit TRBD2. The CDR3 extends over 15 amino acids. From germline, CDR1 is MDHEN and CDR2 SYDVKM. Germline trimming cut 6 bases from V and 9 bases from J; bases unmatched to any gene: 12. CDR3 nucleotides: TGTGCCAGCAGCCGTAGCGGGAGAATTCAGAGTGAGCAGTTCTTC. Residues: CASSRSGRIQSEQFF. Drawing the rest from reference TRBV28 and TRBJ2-1, the complete variable domain is DVKVTQSSRYLVKRTGEKVFLECVQDMDHENMFWYRQDPGLGLRLIYFSYDVKMKEKGDIPEGYSVSREKKERFSLILESASTNQTSMYLCASSRSGRIQSEQFFGPGTRLTVL.

V usage is TRBV9 and J usage is TRBJ2-1, with TRBD2 matching 8 bases. There are 18 residues in the CDR3. The germline V gene encodes CDR1 SGDLS and CDR2 YYNGEE. V was pared by 4 bases and J by 0 bases, with 12 bases of the junction left unmatched. The chain's CDR3 is CASSPYGLASSSYNEQFF. The CDR3 DNA follows: TGTGCCAGCAGCCCCTACGGACTAGCCTCAAGCTCCTACAATGAGCAGTTCTTC.

The chain has TRBV28 and TRBJ1-2; D gene unclear. V was cut by 3 bases and J by 1 base, with 15 bases left in between. This CDR3 has 16 amino acids. From germline, CDR1 is MDHEN and CDR2 SYDVKM. The CDR3 DNA reads TGTGCCAGCAGTTTTCGTACAGCTATTAATAACTATGGCTACACCTTC. The encoded protein is CASSFRTAINNYGYTF.

This chain connects TRBV19 to TRBJ2-7, with TRBD2 as a possible D gene (6 bases). V lost 9 bases, J lost 5 bases, and 17 bases lay in between. The CDR3 has 13 residues. Germline V CDR1 and CDR2: LNHDA, SQIVND (reference sequence). CDR3 in DNA: TGTGCCAGCCGAGCGGAGGGAGGCAACGAGCAGTACTTC. As protein: CASRAEGGNEQYF. Together with reference TRBV19 and TRBJ2-7, the CDR3 gives the full variable domain: DGGITQSPKYLFRKEGQNVTLSCEQNLNHDAMYWYRQDPGQGLRLIYYSQIVNDFQKGDIAEGYSVSREKKESFPLTVTSAQKNPTAFYLCASRAEGGNEQYFGPGTRLTVT.

The chain combines TRBV7-2 with TRBJ2-5; D gene ambiguous. CDR1 and CDR2 (germline): SGHTA, FQGNSA. With 4 bases removed from V and 2 bases from J, the gap between germline ends came to 5 bases. The CDR3 extends over 12 amino acids. The CDR3 loop is CASSSVQETQYF. The DNA for the CDR3 is TGTGCCAGCAGCTCCGTTCAAGAGACCCAGTACTTC.

This clone was counted a single time. The chain uses TRBV30 and TRBJ2-3; a weak D match, TRBD2 (5 bases). CDR1 is GTSNPN and CDR2 is SVGIG in the germline V gene (reference sequence). The CDR3 is made up of 14 amino acids. V shed 3 bases and J shed 1 base, with 11 bases lying between them. CDR3 sequence: CAWSPNGGTDTQYF. The CDR3 nucleotides are TGTGCCTGGAGCCCTAACGGGGGCACAGATACGCAGTATTTT.

This clone has just a few counts. The chain joins TRBV5-4 to TRBJ2-7; 7 nucleotides line up with TRBD1. The CDR3 totals 15 residues. V lost 2 bases, J lost 0 bases, and 5 bases stayed unmatched. Germline V gene data show CDR1 as SGHNT and CDR2 as YYREEE (reference sequence). CDR3 DNA sequence: TGTGCCAGCAGCTTTCCCGGGACAGCCTCCTACGAGCAGTACTTC. Translated: CASSFPGTASYEQYF.

The CDR3: CASSPGLAGSYEQYF. CDR3 DNA: TGTGCCAGCAGTCCCGGACTAGCGGGCTCCTACGAGCAGTACTTC. The chain joins TRBV7-2 to TRBJ2-7, with 11 nucleotides matching TRBD2. The germline CDR1 and CDR2 sequences are SGHTA and FQGNSA. The V segment lost 6 bases and the J segment 0 bases; nucleotides outside the gene matches: 4. The CDR3 is 15 amino acids.

The chain links TRBV7-8 to TRBJ2-3, with 10 bases lining up with TRBD2. The CDR3 has 17 residues. Losses at the gene ends were 2 bases for V and 4 bases for J; bases not matched to a gene: 9. Germline CDR1 SGHVS, CDR2 FQNEAQ. The CDR3 spells CASSLTRTSGGADTQYF. The CDR3 DNA follows: TGTGCCAGCAGCTTAACAAGGACTAGCGGCGGGGCAGATACGCAGTATTTT.

This clone occurred once. The rearrangement joins TRBV4-1 to TRBJ2-1; weak D call: TRBD2 (5 bases). Trimming removed 5 bases from V and 5 bases from J, with 13 bases in between. CDR1 and CDR2 (germline): MGHRA, YSYEKL. CDR3 length: 14 residues. The CDR3 is CASSALLRDNEQFF. DNA of the CDR3: TGCGCCAGCAGCGCCCTACTGAGGGACAATGAGCAGTTCTTC.

The chain carries TRBV3-1 (or the pseudogene TRBV3-2) and TRBJ2-3; 8 bases match TRBD1. This CDR3 has 20 amino acids. With V trimmed by 1 base and J by 2 bases, 17 bases remained unmatched. Germline loops: CDR1 LGHDT, CDR2 YNNKEL (reference sequence). The chain's CDR3 is CASSQAPPMTGATATDTQYF. In DNA, the CDR3 is TGTGCCAGCAGCCAAGCCCCTCCCATGACAGGGGCAACTGCCACAGATACGCAGTATTTT.

The chain has TRBV28 and TRBJ2-3; tentative D call: TRBD2 (6 bases). This CDR3 comprises 13 residues. Looked up from germline, CDR1 is MDHEN and CDR2 is SYDVKM. V was clipped by 10 bases and J by 2 bases, with 13 bases between them. CDR3 protein: CATLAHFTDTQYF. The CDR3 DNA is TGTGCCACCCTAGCGCACTTCACAGATACGCAGTATTTT.

This clone was seen a handful of times. The same CDR3 arises from other DNA sequences in this sample as well. The genes are TRBV7-2 and TRBJ2-7, with D unresolved. The V end was cut by 6 bases, the J end by 2 bases, with 11 bases between. CDR3 length equals 13 residues. The germline CDR1 and CDR2 sequences are SGHTA and FQGNSA. The CDR3 DNA is TGTGCCAGCAGTGAACCAAGCGCCTACGAGCAGTACTTC. Protein sequence: CASSEPSAYEQYF. Full variable domain (missing parts from reference TRBV7-2 and TRBJ2-7): GAGVSQSPSNKVTEKGKDVELRCDPISGHTALYWYRQSLGQGLEFLIYFQGNSAPDKSGLPSDRFSAERTGGSVSTLTIQRTQQEDSAVYLCASSEPSAYEQYFGPGTRLTVT.